The entry below gives a single T cell receptor (beta chain) sequence along with its context. No antigen is known for it. These data come from a study of T cell repertoires in cytomegalovirus infection. V was clipped by 7 bases and J by 1 base, with 14 bases between them. Germline CDR1 and CDR2: SNHLY and FYNNEI. The CDR3 totals 15 residues. One entry per CDR3 protein results from TCRdb running MiXCR on the reads. The sample lists 450,000 to 600,000 distinct CDR3 sequences; roughly 42% were seen once. V and J are TRBV2 and TRBJ1-5, with D perhaps TRBD1 (6 bases). This receptor was obtained from a human donor in good health (CMV status not recorded). Some clones in this sample may be carry-over from other donors' samples. The specimen was cultured PBMCs, collected from culture after CMV antigen stimulation. The CDR3 DNA reads as TGTGCCAGCACTTCCAACAGGGCAAGCAATCAGCCCCAGCATTTT. The encoded protein is CASTSNRASNQPQHF.